This T cell receptor beta chain is from a study of technical replicates of blood from a handful of donors. Using immunoSEQ multiplex PCR, the repertoire was profiled, and TCRdb retains in-frame clones only, with some absent. Seen here are roughly 14,000 clones, 85% to 90% observed once, and the top ten hold about an eighth. Germline CDR1 reads SGHTA; CDR2 reads FQGNSA. Trimming cost V 3 bases and J 5 bases; bases outside gene matches: 8. The CDR3 spans 16 residues. The chain is built from TRBV7-2 and TRBJ1-4; 8 positions agree with TRBD1. The sequence was obtained from a human donor in good health. The specimen was PBMCs. CDR3 protein: CASSLGRGLGNEKLFF. Written as DNA, the CDR3 is TGTGCCAGCAGCTTGGGCAGGGGGCTGGGCAATGAAAAACTGTTTTTT.